Below, 22 T cell receptor beta chains from the same sample are listed, as sequenced in a study of blood T cell repertoires in COVID-19. Profiling relied on immunoSEQ multiplex PCR, and the TCRdb table lists in-frame clones only, not all of them. Among hundreds of thousands of clones, approximately 80% were seen once, and the ten largest hold around 4.5%. Material for sequencing was peripheral blood. Receptors were obtained from a woman aged 45-65 years with active or convalescent COVID-19.

The chain joins TRBV15 to TRBJ2-1, with D perhaps matching TRBD2 (5 bases). V was trimmed by 1 base and J by 12 bases, leaving 19 bases between them. Looked up from germline, CDR1 is LNHNV and CDR2 is YYDKDF (reference sequence). This CDR3 comprises 15 residues. The CDR3 coding sequence is TGTGCCACCAGCAGAGCCCGAACCGAGCTCGAGGGGCAGTTCTTC. It codes for CATSRARTELEGQFF. Looking up the rest from reference TRBV15 and TRBJ2-1 gives the full variable domain: DAMVIQNPRYQVTQFGKPVTLSCSQTLNHNVMYWYQQKSSQAPKLLFHYYDKDFNNEADTPDNFQSRRPNTSFCFLDIRSPGLGDTAMYLCATSRARTELEGQFFGPGTRLTVL.

The rearrangement links TRBV7-2 to TRBJ2-1; 8 nucleotides align to TRBD2. Looked up from germline, CDR1 is SGHTA and CDR2 is FQGNSA. The ends lost 5 bases at V and 5 bases at J; junction bases unmatched: 14. The CDR3 has 17 residues. The CDR3 DNA sequence: TGTGCCAGCAGCCGTCGCCTAACTAGCGGTGAACACAATGAGCAGTTCTTC. This translates into CASSRRLTSGEHNEQFF.

CDR3 DNA sequence: TGTGCCAGCAGCTTAACCGGGAGTGAAAAACTGTTTTTT. Amino acid sequence: CASSLTGSEKLFF. The chain couples TRBV11-2 to TRBJ1-4, with D unclear. Trimming took off 2 bases at V and 7 bases at J, with 8 bases between the two ends. This CDR3 spans 13 amino acids. The germline gives CDR1 SGHAT, CDR2 FQNNGV. Full variable domain (outside the CDR3, taken from reference TRBV11-2 and TRBJ1-4): EAGVAQSPRYKIIEKRQSVAFWCNPISGHATLYWYQQILGQGPKLLIQFQNNGVVDDSQLPKDRFSAERLKGVDSTLKIQPAKLEDSAVYLCASSLTGSEKLFFGSGTQLSVL.

The chain links TRBV30 to TRBJ1-4, with 10 bases lining up with TRBD1. Germline V lookup: CDR1 GTSNPN, CDR2 SVGIG (reference sequence). V was pared by 1 base and J by 7 bases, with 3 bases of the junction left unmatched. This CDR3 region has 14 residues. Here the CDR3 reads CAWSAGTGVEKLFF. The CDR3 bases are TGTGCCTGGAGTGCCGGGACAGGGGTTGAAAAACTGTTTTTT.

V is TRBV28 and J is TRBJ1-5; 7 nucleotides align to TRBD1. Germline assignment: CDR1 MDHEN and CDR2 SYDVKM. There are 15 residues in the CDR3. Losses at the gene ends were 6 bases for V and 6 bases for J; bases not matched to a gene: 11. CDR3 sequence (DNA): TGTGCCAGCAGCCCCGCGGCAGGGGGAGGTCAGCCCCAGCATTTT. Translation gives CASSPAAGGGQPQHF.

On this clone: The same CDR3 can be traced to other DNA sequences in this sample. The chain couples TRBV12-3 or TRBV12-4 to TRBJ1-5; D ambiguous. The CDR3 has 13 amino acids. Trimming removed 3 bases at V and 5 bases at J, with 8 bases between. This chain's CDR3 is CASSLGRDQPQHF. CDR3 nucleotide sequence: TGTGCCAGCAGTTTGGGGAGGGATCAGCCCCAGCATTTT.

The chain combines TRBV19 with TRBJ2-1, with D perhaps TRBD2 (6 bases). This CDR3 contains 16 residues. Trimming pared 10 bases from V and 5 bases from J, leaving 24 bases between. The germline V gene encodes CDR1 LNHDA and CDR2 SQIVND (reference sequence). The CDR3 region has the DNA TGTGCCACTTCCTTTCGGAGGGAAAGCAGCCACAATGAGCAGTTCTTC. Translating gives CATSFRRESSHNEQFF.

The J gene is TRBJ2-5, the V gene TRBV9; D unresolved. This CDR3 region has 11 residues. Germline lookup yields CDR1 SGDLS and CDR2 YYNGEE. V lost 3 bases and J lost 5, with 5 bases in between. Written as DNA, the CDR3 is TGTGCCAGCAGCGACCGGGAGACCCAGTACTTC. Translating it yields CASSDRETQYF.

The V and J genes are TRBV15 and TRBJ1-2, with a tentative D call TRBD1 (5 bases). Germline V gene data show CDR1 as LNHNV and CDR2 as YYDKDF (reference sequence). V was shortened by 3 bases and J by 1 base, with 15 bases between the two germline ends. The CDR3 totals 16 residues. The CDR3, as DNA: TGTGCCACCAGCAGGAACAGGATAGTGAATAACTATGGCTACACCTTC. This encodes CATSRNRIVNNYGYTF.

V is TRBV6-5 and J is TRBJ2-1, with 8 bases lining up with TRBD2. In germline, CDR1 is MNHEY, CDR2 SVGAGI. The CDR3 is made up of 13 amino acids. The V and J ends lost 7 bases and 6 bases, in that order; junction bases with no gene match: 5. The CDR3 DNA follows: TGTGCCAGCACCGGGGGGGGGCTCAATGAGCAGTTCTTC. Residues: CASTGGGLNEQFF.

The table lists this clone with a count of one. The chain carries TRBV27 and TRBJ2-1; the D gene is possibly TRBD2 (5 bases). V was shortened by 2 bases and J by 5 bases, with 13 bases between the two germline ends. Germline loops: CDR1 MNHEY, CDR2 SMNVEV (reference sequence). The CDR3 contains 15 residues. CDR3 sequence (DNA): TGTGCCAGCAGTTTACCTGGCGGGTTTAACAATGAGCAGTTCTTC. Residues: CASSLPGGFNNEQFF.

The chain joins TRBV29-1 to TRBJ2-5; 8 bases agree with TRBD1. V dropped 7 bases and J dropped 9; count of bases not matched to a gene: 7. The CDR3 has 11 residues. CDR1 is SQVTM and CDR2 is ANQGSEA in the germline V gene. The CDR3 is CSAATGESQYF. The CDR3 DNA reads TGCAGCGCTGCGACAGGGGAGTCCCAGTACTTC.

The CDR3 DNA reads as TGTGCCAGCAGCTTAACCCTAGCGGGAGTAGAGACCCAGTACTTC. This sequence encodes CASSLTLAGVETQYF. The rearrangement uses TRBV11-2 and TRBJ2-5, with 10 bases that match TRBD2. The V gene end was trimmed by 2 bases and the J gene end by 4 bases; junction bases not matched to a gene: 4. Germline V gives CDR1 SGHAT, CDR2 FQNNGV. This CDR3 comprises 15 residues.

The V call is TRBV29-1, the J call TRBJ2-1, with 7 bases lining up with TRBD1. The CDR3 has 12 amino acids. The V gene end was trimmed by 4 bases and the J gene end by 5 bases; junction bases not matched to a gene: 2. Germline loops: CDR1 SQVTM, CDR2 ANQGSEA. CDR3 residues: CSVAQGDNEQFF. CDR3 sequence (DNA): TGCAGCGTTGCGCAGGGGGACAATGAGCAGTTCTTC.

The chain links TRBV11-3 to TRBJ2-1; TRBD2 matches at 7 bases. Germline CDR1 reads SGHNT; CDR2 reads YENEEA. The CDR3 loop spans 17 amino acids. The V segment lost 0 bases and the J segment 9 bases; nucleotides outside the gene matches: 14. This CDR3 reads CASSLDRRTRPSGEQFF. Written as DNA, the CDR3 is TGTGCCAGCAGCTTAGATCGGAGGACTAGGCCATCAGGTGAGCAGTTCTTC.

The rearrangement joins TRBV6-5 to TRBJ2-5, with TRBD2 matching over 7 bases. The CDR3 consists of 14 residues. Trimming at V came to 2 bases and at J to 4 bases, leaving 4 bases not matched to a gene. Germline V gene data show CDR1 as MNHEY and CDR2 as SVGAGI. The CDR3 DNA reads as TGTGCCAGCAGTTACGGGGGGGGAGGAGAGACCCAGTACTTC. Its translation: CASSYGGGGETQYF.

This clone appeared a few times. DNA for the CDR3: TGCGCCAGCAGCTTGGAGCGTGAAAAACTGTTTTTT. Its protein is CASSLEREKLFF. The chain carries TRBV5-1 and TRBJ1-4; D remains unclear. V shed 0 bases and J shed 7 bases, with 4 bases lying between them. Per germline, CDR1 SGHRS and CDR2 YFSETQ. This CDR3 region has 12 residues.

J is TRBJ2-3 and V is TRBV7-8; 9 bases align to TRBD2. The CDR3 consists of 17 residues. The junction had 9 bases not matched to a gene; V was cut back by 5 bases and J by 0 bases. Germline V CDR1 and CDR2: SGHVS, FQNEAQ. CDR3 region: CASSLRTSASSTDTQYF. CDR3 nucleotides: TGTGCCAGCAGCCTCCGGACTAGCGCGTCTAGCACAGATACGCAGTATTTT.

This clone was picked up one time. The chain links TRBV5-6 to TRBJ1-6; D remains ambiguous. CDR3 length equals 14 residues. Germline CDR1 reads SGHDT; CDR2 reads YYEEEE. Between the trimmed V and J ends, which lost 0 bases and 5 bases, there was a span of 6 bases. The CDR3 region is CASSLVGNNSPLHF. The CDR3 bases are TGTGCCAGCAGCTTGGTGGGCAATAATTCACCCCTCCACTTT.

The chain recombines TRBV30 with TRBJ2-3; TRBD2 aligns across 12 bases. The germline V gene has CDR1 GTSNPN and CDR2 SVGIG (reference sequence). The V and J ends lost 6 bases and 5 bases, in that order; junction bases with no gene match: 12. The CDR3 is 16 amino acids. CDR3 sequence (DNA): TGTGCCTGTCCGAGAGGACTAGCGGGATCGGTAGATACGCAGTATTTT. Protein sequence: CACPRGLAGSVDTQYF.

The genes are TRBV2 and TRBJ1-1; 7 bases fit TRBD1. Germline V gives CDR1 SNHLY, CDR2 FYNNEI. V shed 7 bases and J 2 bases; nucleotides not matched to a gene: 10. The CDR3 is 15 amino acids. Here the CDR3 reads CASTIPGTANTEAFF. For the CDR3, the DNA is TGTGCCAGCACTATACCTGGGACAGCAAACACTGAAGCTTTCTTT.

The sample holds one count of this clone. V is TRBV4-1 and J is TRBJ2-7, with 11 bases matching TRBD2. The CDR3 length is 15 residues. V lost 0 bases, J lost 12 bases, and 10 bases stayed unmatched. Germline assignment: CDR1 MGHRA and CDR2 YSYEKL. In DNA, the CDR3 is TGCGCCAGCAGCCAAGAAGCGCTAGCGGGAGGCCCTCCGTACTTC. Translating gives CASSQEALAGGPPYF.